This T cell receptor beta chain was obtained from a study of regulatory T cells in long-lasting Graves disease. Study details: Graves' patients with a new diagnosis had received antithyroid drugs under 3 months.

In the case of this clonotype: What it recognizes is unknown.

Both iRepertoire HTBI primers and Arm-PCR of CDR3 regions were used to build the TCR beta libraries. TCRdb fed the multiplex PCR reads into MiXCR, producing one record per CDR3 protein. The repertoire holds approximately 470,000 distinct CDR3 sequences, 15% to 20% seen once, with 12% in the top ten. Sample time point: newly diagnosed GD, antithyroid drugs for less than 3 months. The TCR library was made from RNA that had been extracted from PBMCs in TRIzol. Study-wide results and limits: Persistent Graves' disease cases displayed lower TCR diversity than newly diagnosed ones.

These sequences were also reported in another study, on T cells in Graves' hyperthyroidism and ophthalmopathy. That work adds: HTBI primers were employed in a first-round RT-PCR of the TCR CDR3.

Sequenced here: peripheral blood mononuclear cells (PBMCs), sampled at new diagnosis, from a patient treated with antithyroid drugs. This receptor was taken from a man aged 40-50 years with Graves disease.

The CDR3 here is CASSPRVENSPLHF. CDR3 sequence (DNA): TGTGCCAGCAGTCCTAGGGTGGAGAATTCACCCCTCCACTTT. V usage is TRBV12-3 or TRBV12-4 and J usage is TRBJ1-6, with D unclear. Trimming shortened V by 5 bases and J by 7 bases, and 12 bases separated the two germline ends. This CDR3 is built from 14 residues.